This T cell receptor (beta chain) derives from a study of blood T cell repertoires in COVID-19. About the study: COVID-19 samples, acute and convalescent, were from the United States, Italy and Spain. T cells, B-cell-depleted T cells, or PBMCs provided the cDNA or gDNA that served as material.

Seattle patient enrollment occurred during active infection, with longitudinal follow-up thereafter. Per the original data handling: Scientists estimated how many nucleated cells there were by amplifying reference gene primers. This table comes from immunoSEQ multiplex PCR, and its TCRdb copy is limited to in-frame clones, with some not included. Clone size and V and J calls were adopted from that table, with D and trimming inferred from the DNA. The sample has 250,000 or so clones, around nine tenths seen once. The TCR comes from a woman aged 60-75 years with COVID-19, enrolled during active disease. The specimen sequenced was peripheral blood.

The CDR3 loop is CAWSFWQLGGYTF. The CDR3 DNA is TGTGCCTGGAGTTTTTGGCAACTAGGAGGCTACACCTTC. This chain joins TRBV30 and TRBJ1-2; D is undetermined. The CDR3 runs to 13 residues. V shed 2 bases and J shed 8 bases, with 15 bases lying between them. Germline values: CDR1 GTSNPN, CDR2 SVGIG (reference sequence).